The source of this T cell receptor beta chain is a study of blood T cells in healthy people across ages. V was pared by 3 bases and J by 3 bases, with 15 bases between. Germline V gene data show CDR1 as DFQATT and CDR2 as SNEGSKA (reference sequence). The CDR3 is made up of 15 amino acids. The sample providers were healthy Caucasian people from Russia, aged about 6 to 100. Only a few counts were recorded for this clonotype. Primers used in a second PCR of roughly 6 to 12 cycles were a sample-barcoded 5' primer and a J-beta primer mix. TCRdb reprocessed the 5' RACE reads with MiXCR, giving one entry per CDR3 protein. The sample has 1.4 million or so distinct CDR3 sequences; approximately 43% are singletons.

V and J are TRBV20-1 and TRBJ1-5; D is perhaps TRBD1 (5 bases). Sequencing used blood. This TCR was recovered from a woman between 18 and 29 years old in good health. The CDR3 loop reads CSARRGGISNQPQHF. CDR3 DNA sequence: TGCAGTGCTAGGCGGGGGGGGATTTCCAATCAGCCCCAGCATTTT.